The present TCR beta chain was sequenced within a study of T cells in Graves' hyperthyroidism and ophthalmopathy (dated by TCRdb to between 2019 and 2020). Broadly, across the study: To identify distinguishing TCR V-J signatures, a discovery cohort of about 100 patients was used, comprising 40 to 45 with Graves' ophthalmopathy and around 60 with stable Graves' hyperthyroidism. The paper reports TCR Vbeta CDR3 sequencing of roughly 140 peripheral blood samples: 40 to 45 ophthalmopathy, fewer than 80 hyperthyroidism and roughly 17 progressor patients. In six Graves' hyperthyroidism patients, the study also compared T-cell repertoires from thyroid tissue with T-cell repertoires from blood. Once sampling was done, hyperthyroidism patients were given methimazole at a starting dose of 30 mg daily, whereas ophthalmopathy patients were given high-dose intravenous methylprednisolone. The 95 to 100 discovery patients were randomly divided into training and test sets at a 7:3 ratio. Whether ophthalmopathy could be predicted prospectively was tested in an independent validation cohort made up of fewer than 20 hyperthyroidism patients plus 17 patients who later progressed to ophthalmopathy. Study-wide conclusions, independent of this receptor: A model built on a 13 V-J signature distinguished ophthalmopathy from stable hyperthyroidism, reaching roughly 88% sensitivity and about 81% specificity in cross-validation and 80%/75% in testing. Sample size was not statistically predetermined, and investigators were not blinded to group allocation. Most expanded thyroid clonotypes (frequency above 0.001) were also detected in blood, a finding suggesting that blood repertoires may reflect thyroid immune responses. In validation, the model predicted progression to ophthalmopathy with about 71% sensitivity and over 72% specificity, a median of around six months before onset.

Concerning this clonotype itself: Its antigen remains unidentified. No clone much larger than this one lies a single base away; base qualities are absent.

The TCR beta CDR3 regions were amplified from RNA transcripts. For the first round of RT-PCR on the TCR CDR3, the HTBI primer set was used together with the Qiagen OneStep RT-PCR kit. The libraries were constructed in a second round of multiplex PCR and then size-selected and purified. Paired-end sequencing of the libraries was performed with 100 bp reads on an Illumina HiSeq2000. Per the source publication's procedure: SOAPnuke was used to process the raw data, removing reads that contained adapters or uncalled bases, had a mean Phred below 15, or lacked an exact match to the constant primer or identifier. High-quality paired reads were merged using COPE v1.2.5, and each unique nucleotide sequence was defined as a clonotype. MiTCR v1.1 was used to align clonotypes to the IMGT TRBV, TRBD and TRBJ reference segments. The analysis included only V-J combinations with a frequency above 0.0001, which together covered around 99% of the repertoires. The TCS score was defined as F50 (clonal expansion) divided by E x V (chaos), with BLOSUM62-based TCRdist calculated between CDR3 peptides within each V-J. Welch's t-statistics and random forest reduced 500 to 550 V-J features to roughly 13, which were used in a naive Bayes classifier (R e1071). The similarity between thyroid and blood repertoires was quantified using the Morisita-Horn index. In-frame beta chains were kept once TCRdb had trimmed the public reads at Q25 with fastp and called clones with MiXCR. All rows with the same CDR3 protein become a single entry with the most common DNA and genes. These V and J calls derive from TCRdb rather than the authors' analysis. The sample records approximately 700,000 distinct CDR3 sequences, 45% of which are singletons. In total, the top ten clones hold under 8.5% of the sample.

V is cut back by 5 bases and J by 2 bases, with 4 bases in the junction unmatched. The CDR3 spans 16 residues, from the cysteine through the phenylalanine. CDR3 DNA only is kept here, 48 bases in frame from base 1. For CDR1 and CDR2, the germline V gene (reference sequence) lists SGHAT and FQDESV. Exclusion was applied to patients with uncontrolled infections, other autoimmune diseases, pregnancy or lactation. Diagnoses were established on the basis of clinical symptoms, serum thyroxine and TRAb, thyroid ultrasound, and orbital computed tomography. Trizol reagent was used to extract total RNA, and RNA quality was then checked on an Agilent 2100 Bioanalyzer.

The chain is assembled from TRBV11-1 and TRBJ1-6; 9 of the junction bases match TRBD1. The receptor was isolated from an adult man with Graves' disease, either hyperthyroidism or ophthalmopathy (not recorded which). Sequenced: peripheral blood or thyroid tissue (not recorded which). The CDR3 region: CASSGTGTPYNSPLHF. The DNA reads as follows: TGTGCCAGCAGCGGGACAGGGACCCCCTATAATTCACCCCTCCACTTT.